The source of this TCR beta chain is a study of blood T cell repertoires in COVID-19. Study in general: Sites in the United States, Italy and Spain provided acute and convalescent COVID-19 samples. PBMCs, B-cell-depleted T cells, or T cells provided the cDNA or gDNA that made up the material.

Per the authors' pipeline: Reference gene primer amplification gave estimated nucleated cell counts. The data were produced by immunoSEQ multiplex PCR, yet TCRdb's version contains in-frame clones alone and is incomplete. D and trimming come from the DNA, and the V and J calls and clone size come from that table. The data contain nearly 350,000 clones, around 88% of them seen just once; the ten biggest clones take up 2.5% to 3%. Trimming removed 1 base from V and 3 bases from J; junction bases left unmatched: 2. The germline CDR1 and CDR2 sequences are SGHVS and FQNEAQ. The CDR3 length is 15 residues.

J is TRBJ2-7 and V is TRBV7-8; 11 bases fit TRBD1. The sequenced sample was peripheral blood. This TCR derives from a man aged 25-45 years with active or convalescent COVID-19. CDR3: CASSLGTGGSYEQYF. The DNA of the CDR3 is TGTGCCAGCAGCTTAGGGACAGGGGGCAGCTACGAGCAGTACTTC.